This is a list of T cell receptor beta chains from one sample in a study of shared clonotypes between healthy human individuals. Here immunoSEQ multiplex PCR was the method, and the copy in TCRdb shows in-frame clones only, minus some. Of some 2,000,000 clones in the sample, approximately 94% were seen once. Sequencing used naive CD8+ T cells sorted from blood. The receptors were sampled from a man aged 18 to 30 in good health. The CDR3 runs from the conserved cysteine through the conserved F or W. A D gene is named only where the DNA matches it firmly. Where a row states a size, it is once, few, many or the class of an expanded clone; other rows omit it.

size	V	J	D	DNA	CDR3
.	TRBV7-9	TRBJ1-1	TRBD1	TGTGCCAGCAGAGAGACAGGGGGCGCGGGGAGAACTGAAGCTTTCTTT	CASRETGGAGRTEAFF
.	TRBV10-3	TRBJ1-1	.	TGTGCCATCAGTGACACTGGGCAGGGATGGAACACTGAAGCTTTCTTT	CAISDTGQGWNTEAFF
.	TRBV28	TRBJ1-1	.	TGTGCCAGCAGTTTTGAGACCAACACTGAAGCTTTCTTT	CASSFETNTEAFF
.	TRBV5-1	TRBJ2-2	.	TGCGCCAGCAGCTCGGGGGACCCTTACACCGGGGAGCTGTTTTTT	CASSSGDPYTGELFF
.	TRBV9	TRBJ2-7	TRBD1	TGTGCCAGCAGCGCCACAGGGGCGCCGACCTACGAGCAGTACTTC	CASSATGAPTYEQYF
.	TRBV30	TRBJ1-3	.	TGTGCCTGGAGTGCCGAGGTCTTCTCTGGAAACACCATATATTTT	CAWSAEVFSGNTIYF
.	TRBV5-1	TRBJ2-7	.	TGCGCCAGCAGCTTCCGGGACGGCTCAGCCTACGAGCAGTACTTC	CASSFRDGSAYEQYF
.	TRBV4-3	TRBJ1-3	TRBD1	TGCGCCAGCAGCCAGGGACAGGGGGCGGAAGGAAACACCATATATTTT	CASSQGQGAEGNTIYF
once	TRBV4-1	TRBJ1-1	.	TGCGCCAGCAGCCAAGGCGCGGGTGGAACGGAAGCTTTCTTT	CASSQGAGGTEAFF
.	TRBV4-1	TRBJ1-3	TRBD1	TGCGCCAGCAGCCAAGAGTCGACAGGGCTGTTCACCATATATTTT	CASSQESTGLFTIYF
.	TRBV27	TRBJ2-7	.	TGTGCCAGCAGTTCCTCGGGGGCCCACGAGCAGTACTTC	CASSSSGAHEQYF
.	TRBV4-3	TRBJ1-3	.	TGCGCCAGCAGCCAAGATAAAGGGCCTGGAAACACCATATATTTT	CASSQDKGPGNTIYF
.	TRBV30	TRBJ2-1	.	TGTGCCTGGAAGGTAGCGGAGGGGTACAATGAGCAGTTCTTC	CAWKVAEGYNEQFF
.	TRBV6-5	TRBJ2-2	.	TGTGCCAGCAGTTACGAGGGCGCGAACACCGGGGAGCTGTTTTTT	CASSYEGANTGELFF
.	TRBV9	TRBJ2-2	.	TGTGCCAGCAGCGTAGAAGACGGGAGTACCGGGGAGCTGTTTTTT	CASSVEDGSTGELFF
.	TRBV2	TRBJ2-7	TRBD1	TGTGCCAGCAGTGAAGCGGGATTACAGGGGGCAGGCGAGCAGTACTTC	CASSEAGLQGAGEQYF
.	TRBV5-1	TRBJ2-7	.	TGCGCCAGCAGCTTGGCCCTCGGGAATAGCTACGAGCAGTACTTC	CASSLALGNSYEQYF
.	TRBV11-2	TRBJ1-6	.	TGTGCCAGCAGCTTATTCCCCCAGGGTAATTCACCCCTCCACTTT	CASSLFPQGNSPLHF
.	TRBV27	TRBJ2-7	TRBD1	TGTGCCAGCAGCTCCCCTCGACAGGGGCGCTACGAGCAGTACTTC	CASSSPRQGRYEQYF
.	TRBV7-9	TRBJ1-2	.	TGTGCCAGCAGCACGGACTCGAACTATGGCTACACCTTC	CASSTDSNYGYTF
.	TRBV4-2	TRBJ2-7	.	TGTGCCAGCAGCCAAGAGATGGGTCCCGAGCAGTACTTC	CASSQEMGPEQYF
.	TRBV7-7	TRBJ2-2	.	TGTGCTAGCAGCTTAGATCCCACCGGGGAGCTGTTTTTT	CASSLDPTGELFF
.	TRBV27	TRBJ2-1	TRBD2	TGTGCCAGCAGTCGAACACTAGCGGGAGGAACGAATGAGCAGTTCTTC	CASSRTLAGGTNEQFF
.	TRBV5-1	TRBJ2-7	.	TGCGCCAGCAGCAGCGGATTGGACAGTTCGAAGGGGGCCTACGAGCAGTACTTC	CASSSGLDSSKGAYEQYF
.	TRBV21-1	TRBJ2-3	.	TGTGCCAGCAACGCCGTAGCGGGACAGGAAGATACGCAGTATTTT	CASNAVAGQEDTQYF
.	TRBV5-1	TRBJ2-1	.	TGCGCCAGCAGCTTGGCAGGGAGTACTTCTTACAATGAGCAGTTCTTC	CASSLAGSTSYNEQFF
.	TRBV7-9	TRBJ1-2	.	TGTGCCAGCAGCTTCGGGGTTGACTACACCTTC	CASSFGVDYTF
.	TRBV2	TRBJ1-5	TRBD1	TGTGCCAGCAGTAAACGGTCGGACAGGGACAATCAGCCCCAGCATTTT	CASSKRSDRDNQPQHF
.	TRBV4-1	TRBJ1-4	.	TGCGCCAGCAGCCGCAATGCGGAGGGAGATGAAAAACTGTTTTTT	CASSRNAEGDEKLFF
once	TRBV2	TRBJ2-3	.	TGTGCCAGCAAAAGTTACGGGGAGTACACAGATACGCAGTATTTT	CASKSYGEYTDTQYF
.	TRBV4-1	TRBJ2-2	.	TGCGCCAGCAGCCAAGGAGCGAACACCGGGGAGCTGTTTTTT	CASSQGANTGELFF
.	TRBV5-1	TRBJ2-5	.	TGCGCCAGCAGCTTGGAAGGCGGCCCGTTCCAAGAGACCCAGTACTTC	CASSLEGGPFQETQYF
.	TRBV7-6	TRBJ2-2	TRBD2	TGTGCCAGCAGTCCCCTAACAGCGGGAGTATATACCGGGGAGCTGTTTTTT	CASSPLTAGVYTGELFF
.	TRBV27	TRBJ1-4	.	TGTGCCAGCAGTTTAGGGGGGGCGCATTCTAATGAAAAACTGTTTTTT	CASSLGGAHSNEKLFF
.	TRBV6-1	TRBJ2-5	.	TGTGCCAGCAGTGTCCCGACAGGAGAGACCCAGTACTTC	CASSVPTGETQYF
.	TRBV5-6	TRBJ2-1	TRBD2	TGTGCCAGCAGCTTGGCCCTTTGGCTAGCGGGGGGTTCGGACAATGAGCAGTTCTTC	CASSLALWLAGGSDNEQFF
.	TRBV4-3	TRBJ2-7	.	TGCGCCAGCAGCCAAGATAGGGTGGCTAGCTACGAGCAGTACTTC	CASSQDRVASYEQYF
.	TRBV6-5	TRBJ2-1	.	TGTGCCAGCAGTCCTTTGGGGGTCATGTATGAGCAGTTCTTC	CASSPLGVMYEQFF
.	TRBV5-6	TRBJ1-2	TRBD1	TGTGCCAGCAGCTCAGGGGGCCAGCCGCTACATGGCTACACCTTC	CASSSGGQPLHGYTF
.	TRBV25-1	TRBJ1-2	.	TGTGCCAGCAGTGAGTTAGGGGACTATGGCTACACCTTC	CASSELGDYGYTF
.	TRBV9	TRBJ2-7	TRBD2	TGTGCCAGCAGCGCAAGGACTAGCGGTATTTACTCCTACGAGCAGTACTTC	CASSARTSGIYSYEQYF
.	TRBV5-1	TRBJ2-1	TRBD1	TGCGCCAGCAGCTTTTGGACAGGGGACGCTGAGCAGTTCTTC	CASSFWTGDAEQFF
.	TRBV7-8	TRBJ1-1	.	TGTGCCAGCAGCTTAGCGCATCTGGGTCCGAACACTGAAGCTTTCTTT	CASSLAHLGPNTEAFF
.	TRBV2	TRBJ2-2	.	TGTGCCAGCTATGCAGCTAGCACGCCCACCGGGGAGCTGTTTTTT	CASYAASTPTGELFF
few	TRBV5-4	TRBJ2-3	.	TGTGCCAGCAGCTCCGGCACAGATACGCAGTATTTT	CASSSGTDTQYF
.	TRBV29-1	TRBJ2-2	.	TGCAGCGTTGACAGGGGATCGACCGGGGAGCTGTTTTTT	CSVDRGSTGELFF
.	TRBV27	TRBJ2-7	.	TGTGCCAGCAGTCCCCTTCGGACAGAAGAGCAGTACTTC	CASSPLRTEEQYF
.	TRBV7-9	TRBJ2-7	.	TGTGCCAGCAGCTTAGTACCTCCTTGGGCCTACGAGCAGTACTTC	CASSLVPPWAYEQYF
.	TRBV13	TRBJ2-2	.	TGTGCCAGCAGCGAGACAGCGGCCGGGGAGCTGTTTTTT	CASSETAAGELFF
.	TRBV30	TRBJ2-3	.	TGTGCCTTGGAGGCAGGCACAGATACGCAGTATTTT	CALEAGTDTQYF
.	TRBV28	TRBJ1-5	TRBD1	TGTGCCAGCAGTTTAGGAATCGTGGACAGGGACAATCAGCCCCAGCATTTT	CASSLGIVDRDNQPQHF
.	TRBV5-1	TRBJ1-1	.	TGCGCCAGCAGCTTGGCCGGGGTGGGGACTGAAGCTTTCTTT	CASSLAGVGTEAFF